Described below is a single TCR beta chain sequence and its context. No antigen is known for it. The data were obtained in a study of cytomegalovirus exposure and HLA in healthy donors. Findings of the study overall: The analysis excluded some indistinguishable V segments, including TRBV6-2 and TRBV6-3. Accurate prediction of most subjects' HLA-A and HLA-B alleles from TCR beta sequences was reported. Specificity of three CMV-associated chains for CMV antigens was verified in vitro. The productive fraction for most TCR beta V segments was about 87% or about 30% in an earlier analysis.

60 Vbeta and 13 Jbeta primers were used in PCR. Profiling relied on immunoSEQ multiplex PCR, and the TCRdb table lists in-frame clones only, not all of them. The profile covers 150,000 to 200,000 clones, with about 9% appearing a single time and roughly 1.3% taken by the ten largest. The trim removed 3 bases at V and 4 bases at J, leaving 6 bases unmatched. The germline V gene encodes CDR1 SGDLS and CDR2 YYNGEE. CDR3 length equals 14 residues. The genes are TRBV9 and TRBJ1-2, with TRBD1 matching 7 bases. This clonotype was sampled from a woman aged 25 to 45 in good health and CMV-seropositive. The sequencing input was PBMCs. CDR3 protein: CASSAGQAIYGYTF. CDR3 sequence (DNA): TGTGCCAGCAGCGCAGGACAGGCCATCTATGGCTACACCTTC. Together with reference TRBV9 and TRBJ1-2, the CDR3 gives the full variable domain: DSGVTQTPKHLITATGQRVTLRCSPRSGDLSVYWYQQSLDQGLQFLIQYYNGEERAKGNILERFSAQQFPDLHSELNLSSLELGDSALYFCASSAGQAIYGYTFGSGTRLTVV.